This is a list of T cell receptor beta chains from one sample in a study of control samples from healthy donors and cancer patients. Method: immunoSEQ multiplex PCR; TCRdb's copy keeps in-frame clones and lacks some. The sample lists about 94,000 clones, 90% occurring once. The sequenced material came from blood. These TCRs come from a young woman in good health. Both conserved end residues are part of each CDR3. A D gene is named only where the DNA matches it firmly. Where a row states a size, it is once, few, many or the class of an expanded clone; other rows omit it.

NA	TRBV5-1	NA	TRBJ1-6	CASRGRDSYNSPLHF	TGCGCCAGTAGGGGACGGGACTCCTATAATTCACCCCTCCACTTT
NA	TRBV2	NA	TRBJ1-2	CASTTRNQGYGYTF	TGTGCCAGCACAACGCGAAACCAGGGTTACGGCTACACCTTC
once	TRBV11-2	NA	TRBJ1-1	CASSFRPFGVGAFF	TGTGCCAGCAGCTTCCGTCCCTTCGGGGTGGGAGCTTTCTTT
NA	TRBV2	TRBD2	TRBJ2-7	CASSEASGEGYEQYF	TGTGCCAGCAGTGAAGCTAGCGGGGAAGGCTACGAGCAGTACTTC
NA	TRBV7-9	NA	TRBJ1-6	CASSPETGGNSPLHF	TGTGCCAGCAGCCCAGAGACAGGAGGAAATTCACCCCTCCACTTT
NA	TRBV5-1	NA	TRBJ2-5	CASSLRGTGETQYF	TGCGCCAGCAGCTTACGGGGGACGGGTGAGACCCAGTACTTC
NA	TRBV7-2	NA	TRBJ1-5	CASSAPGGIHQPQHF	TGTGCCAGCAGCGCCCCAGGAGGGATTCATCAGCCCCAGCATTTT
once	TRBV19	NA	TRBJ1-5	CASRDPNPGYPQHF	TGTGCCAGTAGAGACCCTAATCCAGGGTATCCCCAGCATTTT
NA	TRBV5-6	TRBD1	TRBJ1-1	CASSSRGLSDSAFF	TGTGCCAGCAGTTCCAGGGGGCTATCTGACTCGGCTTTCTTT
NA	TRBV5-1	TRBD1	TRBJ2-3	CASSWTGYTDTQYF	TGCGCCAGCAGCTGGACAGGGTACACAGATACGCAGTATTTT
NA	TRBV6-2/TRBV6-3	TRBD2	TRBJ2-5	CASSYSSAALPLAGGKETQYF	TGTGCCAGCAGTTACTCCTCAGCCGCACTACCGCTAGCGGGGGGTAAAGAGACCCAGTACTTC
NA	TRBV2	NA	TRBJ1-2	CASRDDYGYTF	TGTGCCAGCAGGGACGACTATGGCTACACCTTC
NA	TRBV9	NA	TRBJ1-2	CASSGSGTLYGYTF	TGTGCCAGCAGCGGCTCAGGGACCCTCTATGGCTACACCTTC